Sequencing of this T cell receptor (beta chain) was carried out in a study of identical twins. Trimming removed 5 bases from V and 2 bases from J; junction bases left unmatched: 3. The CDR3 runs to 15 residues. Germline V gene data show CDR1 as MDHEN and CDR2 as SYDVKM. The donors were all healthy and Caucasian. Template switching, a step in the protocol, added a universal primer site, and cDNA carried unique molecular identifiers. TCRdb reanalysed the 5' RACE reads using MiXCR and keeps one entry per CDR3 protein. The sample lists about 280,000 distinct CDR3 sequences, more than 6.5% occurring once. Overall study results and limits: Within cord blood, abundant beta clonotypes carried fewer insertions, but memory repertoires showed no such trend. Out-of-frame alpha sequences common to twins exhibited a surplus of low generation probability.

As to this clonotype: Its target is not known.

In addition, the sample was reused for a study of yellow fever vaccine responses in identical twins.

The chain joins TRBV28 to TRBJ2-7; TRBD2 matches 13 bases. The sequence derives from a woman under 30 in good health. The specimen sequenced was memory (CD45RO+) T cells sorted from blood. This CDR3 reads CASSPGLAGAYEQYV. The CDR3 nucleotides read TGTGCCAGCAGTCCCGGACTAGCGGGGGCCTACGAGCAGTACGTC.